This TCR beta chain was identified in a study of T cell responses to AZD1222 COVID-19 vaccine (dated by TCRdb to the early 2020s). With respect to the entire study: AZD1222 recipients with second doses at about 4 weeks or about 12 weeks were pooled, because spike-specific TCR depth and breadth did not differ between schedules. A total of just over 230 trial participants underwent TCR sequencing, of whom some 200 had received two doses of AZD1222 and approximately 26 had received two doses of the MenACWY control vaccine. Trial participants were enrolled into age subgroups of 18-55, 56-69 and 70-plus years, which contained around 150, 28 and 57 TCR-sequenced participants, respectively. The research as a whole found: Reportedly, close to half of the unique spike-specific TCRs recognized epitopes lying outside the regions that are mutated in the B.1.351 and B.1.1.7 variants. A significant rise in spike-specific TCR breadth and depth was observed after two AZD1222 doses relative to day 0 and relative to MenACWY recipients. Participants were mostly white British and included more females than males, and it was suggested by the authors that clonal diversity may have been underestimated. Conclusions about previously exposed vaccinees are limited, since just 5 to 7 AZD1222 recipients were seropositive for SARS-CoV-2 at baseline. The 56-69-year group was small, and its depth increase did not reach significance, likely because of low power. The whole spike protein was spanned by vaccine-associated CD4 TCRs, and dominant responses were seen in regions 160-218 and 743-854. Because no samples from the day 14 peak response were available, repertoires could be characterized only after the peak T cell response.

The sample's time point label, decoded: baseline before first vaccination. Samples from vaccinated people were obtained from the UK trials COV001 and COV002, which included a single-blind randomized controlled phase 2/3 trial of AZD1222 (ChAdOx1 nCoV-19) in healthy adults. For TCRbeta chain sequencing, PBMC samples from trial participants were taken at day 0 and at day 28 after the second dose. With regard to this clone: Its antigen is unknown. No quality values exist for individual bases; no much larger clone is one base distant.

The CDR3 regions of human TCRbeta chains were analyzed by immunosequencing. Per the original workflow: TCRs in the repertoires were matched against a reference library of SARS-CoV-2-specific TCRs that had been generated with the MIRA antigen-specificity platform. Breadth meant the fraction of unique TCRs that were SARS-CoV-2-associated, whereas depth meant the fraction of total T cells that were SARS-CoV-2-associated. Each spike-specific TCR was assigned to its reactive spike region and to a CD4 or CD8 class using the MIRA data. Log10-transformed breadth and depth values were compared by one-way ANOVA with Sidak's multiple comparisons tests. In TCRdb, the immuneACCESS table is reduced to in-frame sequences with V and J assigned. These tables do not hold every clone; where another copy was compared, an unresolved V gene accounts for under half, and the others remain unexplained. The DNA gave D and trimming, while V, J and clone size come from that table. This sample comprises over 75,000 clones, roughly 90% of them detected only once. About 2.2% of the sample rests with the top ten.

V sheds 5 bases and J sheds 4 bases, leaving 15 bases between their ends. Per the germline V gene, SGHTA is the CDR1 and FQGNSA is the CDR2. Inclusive of the bounding cysteine and phenylalanine, the CDR3 is 14 residues long. This entry keeps only the CDR3 DNA: 42 bases, framed from base 1. Recombination linked TRBV7-2 to TRBJ2-7; a tentative D match to TRBD2 spans 5 bases. The specimen was peripheral blood, collected on day 0 of AZD1222 vaccination. This clonotype was sampled from an adult in good health. For the CDR3, the sequence is CASSPPERVYEQYF. The sequence in DNA is TGTGCCAGCAGCCCCCCGGAGAGGGTTTACGAGCAGTACTTC.